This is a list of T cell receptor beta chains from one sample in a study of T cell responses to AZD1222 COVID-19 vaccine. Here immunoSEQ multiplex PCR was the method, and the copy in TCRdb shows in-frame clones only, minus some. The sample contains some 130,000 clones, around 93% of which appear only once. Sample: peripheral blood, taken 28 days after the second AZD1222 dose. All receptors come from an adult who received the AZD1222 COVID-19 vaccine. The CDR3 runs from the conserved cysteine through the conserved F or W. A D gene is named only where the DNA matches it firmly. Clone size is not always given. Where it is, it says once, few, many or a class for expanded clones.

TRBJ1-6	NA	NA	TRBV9	CASSPGPSSSYNSPLHF	TGTGCCAGCAGCCCCGGACCCTCGAGCTCCTATAATTCACCCCTCCACTTT
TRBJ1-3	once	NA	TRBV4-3	CASSQVSNSGNTIYF	TGCGCCAGCAGCCAAGTTTCGAACTCTGGAAACACCATATATTTT
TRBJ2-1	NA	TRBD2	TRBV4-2	CASSQEVAGALNEQFF	TGTGCCAGCAGCCAAGAAGTAGCGGGGGCGTTGAATGAGCAGTTCTTC
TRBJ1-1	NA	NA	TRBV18	CASSPITEAFF	TGTGCCAGCTCACCAATTACTGAAGCTTTCTTT
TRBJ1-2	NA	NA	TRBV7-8	CASSPTSYGYTF	TGTGCCAGCAGCCCTACATCCTATGGCTACACCTTC
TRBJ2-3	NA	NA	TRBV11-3	CASSLVVAGDVSGQYF	TGTGCCAGCAGCTTAGTGGTCGCGGGTGACGTTTCGGGGCAGTATTTT
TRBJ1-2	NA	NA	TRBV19	CASNLRGYGYTF	TGTGCCAGTAATCTTAGGGGGTACGGCTACACCTTC
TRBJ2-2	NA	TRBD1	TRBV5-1	CASSLEGTGPTGELFF	TGCGCCAGCAGCTTGGAAGGGACAGGGCCAACCGGGGAGCTGTTTTTT
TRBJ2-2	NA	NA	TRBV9	CASSVPCDRANTGELFF	TGTGCCAGCAGCGTACCCTGCGACAGAGCGAACACCGGGGAGCTGTTTTTT
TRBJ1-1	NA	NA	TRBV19	CASSIAKGNTEAFF	TGTGCCAGTAGTATAGCTAAGGGGAACACTGAAGCTTTCTTT
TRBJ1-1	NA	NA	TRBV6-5	CASSYNVNTEAFF	TGTGCCAGCAGTTACAACGTGAACACTGAAGCTTTCTTT
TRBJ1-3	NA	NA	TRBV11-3	CASSDGTTGNTIYF	TGTGCCAGCAGCGACGGGACGACTGGAAACACCATATATTTT
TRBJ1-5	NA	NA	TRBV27	CASSLIGLANQPQHF	TGTGCCAGCAGTTTAATAGGGTTGGCCAATCAGCCCCAGCATTTT
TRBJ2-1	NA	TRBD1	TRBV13	CASSLDRGTYNEQFF	TGTGCCAGCAGCTTAGACAGGGGGACCTACAATGAGCAGTTCTTC
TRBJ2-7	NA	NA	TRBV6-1	CASSEGMRGYYEQYF	TGTGCCAGCAGTGAAGGAATGCGAGGGTACTACGAGCAGTACTTC
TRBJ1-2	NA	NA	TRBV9	CASSVAQQGLGYTF	TGTGCCAGCAGCGTAGCACAACAGGGCCTGGGCTACACCTTC
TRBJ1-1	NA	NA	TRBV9	CASSPFYGSEAFF	TGTGCCAGCAGCCCATTCTATGGCTCTGAAGCTTTCTTT
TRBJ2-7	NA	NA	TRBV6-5	CASSRQTGRPGEQYF	TGTGCCAGCAGCCGACAAACAGGTCGTCCCGGGGAGCAGTACTTC
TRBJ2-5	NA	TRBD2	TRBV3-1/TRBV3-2	CASSQVPLAEETQYF	TGTGCCAGCAGCCAAGTCCCACTAGCGGAAGAGACCCAGTACTTC
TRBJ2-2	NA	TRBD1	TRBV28	CASSSGTGVGELFF	TGTGCCAGCAGTTCCGGGACAGGGGTCGGGGAGCTGTTTTTT
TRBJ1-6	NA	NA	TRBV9	CASSAIREGTNSPLHF	TGTGCCAGCAGCGCTATCAGAGAGGGAACTAATTCACCCCTCCACTTT
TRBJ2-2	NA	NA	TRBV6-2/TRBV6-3	CASSYFGEETGELFF	TGTGCCAGCAGTTATTTCGGGGAGGAAACCGGGGAGCTGTTTTTT
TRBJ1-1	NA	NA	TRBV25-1	CASSEFGGPEAFF	TGTGCCAGCAGTGAATTTGGGGGCCCTGAAGCTTTCTTT
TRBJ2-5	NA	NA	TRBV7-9	CAINPGSQETQYF	TGTGCCATAAACCCGGGATCTCAAGAGACCCAGTACTTC
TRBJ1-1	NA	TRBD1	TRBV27	CASSSDRENTEAFF	TGTGCCAGCAGTTCGGACAGGGAGAACACTGAAGCTTTCTTT
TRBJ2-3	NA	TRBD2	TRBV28	CASSFPPTSGRTDTQYF	TGTGCCAGCAGTTTCCCCCCGACTAGCGGGCGCACAGATACGCAGTATTTT
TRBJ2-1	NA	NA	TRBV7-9	CASSAGLSEQFF	TGTGCCAGCAGCGCAGGGTTGAGTGAGCAGTTCTTC
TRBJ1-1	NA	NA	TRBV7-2	CASLADPAITEAFF	TGTGCCAGCCTTGCGGACCCTGCGATCACTGAAGCTTTCTTT
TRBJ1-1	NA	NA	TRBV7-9	CASSGGLDTEAFF	TGTGCCAGCAGCGGAGGACTGGACACTGAAGCTTTCTTT
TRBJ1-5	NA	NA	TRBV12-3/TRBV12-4	CASSLALTGPQHF	TGTGCCAGCAGTTTAGCGCTGACCGGCCCACAGCATTTT
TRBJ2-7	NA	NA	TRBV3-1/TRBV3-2	CASRGLAPYEQYF	TGTGCCAGCCGCGGGTTAGCCCCTTACGAGCAGTACTTC
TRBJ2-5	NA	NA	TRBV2	CASSEWDNQETQYF	TGTGCCAGCAGTGAATGGGACAACCAAGAGACCCAGTACTTC
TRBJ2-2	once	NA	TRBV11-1	CASSLWDTGELFF	TGTGCCAGCAGCTTATGGGACACCGGGGAGCTGTTTTTT
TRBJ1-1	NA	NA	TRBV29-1	CSGEEGGAEAFF	TGCAGCGGGGAGGAAGGGGGGGCTGAAGCTTTCTTT
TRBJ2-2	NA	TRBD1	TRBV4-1	CASSPPSGGSDTGELFF	TGCGCCAGCAGCCCACCATCAGGGGGCTCGGACACCGGGGAGCTGTTTTTT
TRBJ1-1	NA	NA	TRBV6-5	CASYDIGAFF	TGTGCCAGCTATGACATAGGAGCTTTCTTT